This TCR beta chain was obtained from a study of shared clonotypes between healthy human individuals (dated by TCRdb to the early 2020s). Regarding the study in general: The cohort included three men and a couple of women between 18 and 49 years of age. For each donor, CD4 naive and CD4 memory were each given three plates, CD8 naive was given two plates, and CD8 memory was given one plate. To estimate repertoire size and how much clonotype sharing occurs between individuals, the study deeply sequenced the blood TCR repertoires of five healthy adults. Libraries were prepared and TCR repertoires were sequenced by different laboratories using diverse techniques, in order to increase sequencing depth and limit assay-specific biases. Between about 0.8 and 9 billion PBMCs per donor were obtained by leukapheresis.

Details on this clone: The clone's antigen remains unknown. The junction and the germline gene differ at one end; a read error may be behind it.

The donors were healthy, HIV-negative adults who had no recently reported acute infections or vaccinations. Every donor was a Caucasian adult residing in Nashville, Tennessee, USA. CD4+ T cells were enriched through magnetic negative selection, after which naive cells were positively selected on CD45RA and the remaining negative fraction served as the memory subset. After blood collection by leukapheresis, PBMCs were isolated using Ficoll-Histopaque density gradient centrifugation and then cryopreserved in the vapor phase of liquid nitrogen. Analytical flow cytometry was used to check the purity and quantity of every magnetically sorted T cell population. From each sorted fraction, genomic DNA was isolated and quantified by UV absorbance on a Nanodrop 2000c. What the authors observed across the whole study: The small number of donors limited the genetic and exposure-history diversity represented. Based on pairwise subsampling, the degree of clonotype sharing among donors was expected to be affected by sequencing depth. Clonotypes shared by all four sorted-subset donors showed higher generation probabilities than non-shared clonotypes. Incomplete sequencing was indicated by rarefaction of sorted-subset datasets, despite the large sequencing depth. When four donors were compared, the shared fraction of clonotypes was around 5% for naive CD4, over 3% for naive CD8, more than 2% for memory CD4, and less than 0.45% for memory CD8. Naive subsets generally had larger estimated clonotype richness than memory subsets. Sampling was limited to blood, and TCR repertoires in tissue likely differ from TCR repertoires in blood.

The CDR3 covers 8 residues, taking in both the cysteine and the phenylalanine. Of the read, only the CDR3 DNA is kept; its 24 bases are in frame from base 1. CDR1 and CDR2 (MNHEY, SVGAGI) derive from the germline V gene. Using the deep immunoSEQ assay, TCR CDR3 regions were amplified from genomic DNA by multiplex PCR. Extracted genomic DNA from each cell subset was spread evenly across all wells of several immunoSEQ 96-well plates, with each plate serving as a replicate. For sorted subsets, roughly 0.2 ug genomic DNA, equal to approximately 30,000 T cell genomes, was loaded into each replicate PCR. Purified libraries were measured with a Qubit 3.0 fluorometer, size-checked on a Bioanalyzer 2100, and measured again with the KAPA Library Quantification kit. Every immunoSEQ 96-well plate was sequenced on a separate single-read 150-cycle Illumina NextSeq 550 flow cell. The authors processed their data as follows. Because the immunoSEQ output held only junctional sequences and lacked quality scores, the filtering could not match the filtering applied to full-length reads. Sequences were annotated with PyIR, a Python wrapper for IgBLAST v1.9, and V/J genes and CDR3 were assigned using IMGT germline references. Any read was removed if the V/J assignment was weak (E-value above 1e-6), the CDR3 was missing, or the read contained stop codons, out-of-frame junctions, or ambiguous translated residues. A V3J clonotype was defined by an identical inferred V gene, J gene, and CDR3 amino acid sequence. The percentage overlap between two repertoires was calculated by dividing the number of shared unique clonotypes by the size of the smaller repertoire. Three approaches were used to assess repertoire richness: RTK rarefaction, the Chao1 estimator, and Recon v2.1 estimates of unobserved clonotypes. OLGA was used to compute generation probabilities for all TCRbeta clonotypes that the gDNA method yielded from a handful of donors. TCRdb obtained this table from immuneACCESS and retained in-frame rearrangements with V and J assigned. These tables miss some clones; where compared with another copy, unresolved V genes account for less than half of the shortfall, and the remainder is unexplained. The DNA gave D and trimming, while V, J and clone size come from that table. The sample contains approximately 2.5 million clones, under 95% of them found a single time. 0.36% of the sample is held by the ten biggest clonotypes.

The source is a man in his late teens or twenties in good health. Some clones in this sample may be carry-over from other donors' samples. Sequences were obtained from naive CD4+ T cells from PBMCs. Per the publication, the cell subset or site label means: CD45RA+ positively selected. Rearrangement joined TRBV6-5 to TRBJ2-4, and the D gene may be TRBD2, 6 bases matching. The CDR3 in this case is CASTGTFF. At the DNA level, the sequence is TGTGCCAGCACCGGGACTTTTTTC.